One and the same sample provided the 26 T cell receptor beta chains below, sequenced in a study of blood T cell repertoires in COVID-19. Only in-frame clones appear in the TCRdb table, and some are missing; sequencing was by immunoSEQ multiplex PCR. Of about 240,000 clones detected, about 89% appear once; the ten largest clones hold more than 3.5%. Specimen: PBMCs or T cells enriched from blood (not recorded which). The receptors come from a woman under 40 who had recovered from COVID-19.

The genes are TRBV9 and TRBJ2-3; TRBD2 matches 7 bases. This CDR3 region has 16 residues. The V segment lost 4 bases and the J segment 6 bases; nucleotides outside the gene matches: 14. The germline gives CDR1 SGDLS, CDR2 YYNGEE. Here the CDR3 DNA reads TGTGCCAGCAGCCTGAGTGGGGCGGGAGTCGGGGATACGCAGTATTTT. This codes for CASSLSGAGVGDTQYF.

This chain joins TRBV7-2 and TRBJ2-1, with 10 positions matching TRBD1. The CDR3 is made up of 15 amino acids. CDR1 SGHTA and CDR2 FQGNSA come from the germline V gene. Trimming at V came to 6 bases and at J to 4 bases, leaving 6 bases not matched to a gene. CDR3 amino acids: CASSRTGGDYNEQFF. DNA for the CDR3: TGTGCCAGCAGTAGGACAGGGGGGGATTACAATGAGCAGTTCTTC. Supplemented by reference TRBV7-2 and TRBJ2-1, the full variable domain reads GAGVSQSPSNKVTEKGKDVELRCDPISGHTALYWYRQSLGQGLEFLIYFQGNSAPDKSGLPSDRFSAERTGGSVSTLTIQRTQQEDSAVYLCASSRTGGDYNEQFFGPGTRLTVL.

J is TRBJ1-1 and V is TRBV28; D is uncertain. The germline gives CDR1 MDHEN, CDR2 SYDVKM. The CDR3 length is 14 residues. The ends were cut back, 2 bases at V and 4 bases at J, with 11 bases in the middle. The CDR3 here is CASSLRSSSTEAFF. The CDR3 DNA is TGTGCCAGCAGTTTACGGTCGTCCTCCACTGAAGCTTTCTTT.

The rearrangement links TRBV5-8 to TRBJ1-5; TRBD1 is a possible D gene (5 bases). Trimming took 3 bases from V and 0 from J, leaving 13 bases between them. Germline V lookup: CDR1 SGHTS, CDR2 YDEGEE. The CDR3 is made up of 16 amino acids. This CDR3 is CASSSGTYYSNQPQHF. The CDR3 DNA is TGTGCCAGCAGCTCGGGGACTTACTATAGCAATCAGCCCCAGCATTTT.

The V call is TRBV6-5, the J call TRBJ1-2; D uncertain. The CDR3 consists of 13 residues. The germline CDR1 and CDR2 sequences are MNHEY and SVGAGI. V shed 2 bases and J shed 4 bases, with 8 bases lying between them. The chain's CDR3 is CASSYELFYGYTF. CDR3 DNA sequence: TGTGCCAGCAGTTACGAACTATTCTATGGCTACACCTTC.

The chain is built from TRBV28 and TRBJ2-1; 8 bases line up with TRBD2. Looked up from germline, CDR1 is MDHEN and CDR2 is SYDVKM. The ends lost 6 bases at V and 4 bases at J; junction bases unmatched: 11. The CDR3 sequence is 16 residues long. The CDR3 loop is CASRRPLAGVYNEQFF. CDR3 DNA: TGTGCCAGCAGAAGGCCCCTAGCGGGTGTTTACAATGAGCAGTTCTTC.

The CDR3, as DNA: TGTGCCAGCAGTTCCCGGACTAGCGGGAGTCATACGCAGTATTTT. It codes for CASSSRTSGSHTQYF. V is TRBV27 and J is TRBJ2-3; 13 bases map to TRBD2. V lost 4 bases, J lost 7 bases, and 5 bases stayed unmatched. Germline values: CDR1 MNHEY, CDR2 SMNVEV (reference sequence). The CDR3 totals 15 residues.

This rearrangement joins TRBV5-1 to TRBJ1-2, with 9 bases identical to TRBD1. V lost 3 bases, J lost 5 bases, and 8 bases stayed unmatched. The germline CDR1 and CDR2 sequences are SGHRS and YFSETQ. The CDR3 spans 15 residues. The CDR3 DNA reads TGCGCCAGCAGCTGGGGACAGGGACAAGAATATGGCTACACCTTC. Translation: CASSWGQGQEYGYTF.

This chain uses TRBV9 with TRBJ1-2; 7 bases are a match to TRBD1. J was trimmed by 3 bases and V by 3 bases; bases with no gene match: 5. Germline CDR1 and CDR2: SGDLS and YYNGEE. The CDR3 covers 14 residues. The CDR3 DNA reads as TGTGCCAGCAGCGAGGGGGACAGCTACTATGGCTACACCTTC. It is translated as CASSEGDSYYGYTF.

The sample holds one count of this clone. This sequence joins TRBV18 and TRBJ1-3, with D perhaps TRBD1 (5 bases). From germline, CDR1 is KGHSH and CDR2 LQKENI. This CDR3 is 15 amino acids long. V was trimmed by 0 bases and J by 8 bases, leaving 14 bases between them. This chain's CDR3 is CASSPPAGPYHTIYF. In DNA form, the CDR3 reads TGTGCCAGCTCACCACCCGCAGGGCCCTACCACACCATATATTTT.

V is TRBV5-1 and J is TRBJ1-6; D gene uncertain. Germline V gene lookup returns CDR1 SGHRS and CDR2 YFSETQ. V was shortened by 0 bases and J by 10 bases, with 17 bases between the two germline ends. The CDR3 runs to 16 residues. CDR3 sequence: CASSLAYDVPGSPLHF. Written as DNA, the CDR3 is TGCGCCAGCAGCTTGGCTTACGACGTTCCGGGGTCACCCCTCCACTTT.

The CDR3 coding sequence is TGTGCCAGCAGCCGAAGAGGTGGGAGGGGAGCTGAAAAACTGTTTTTT. Translation gives CASSRRGGRGAEKLFF. The genes are TRBV14 and TRBJ1-4; tentatively, D is TRBD1 (5 bases). The ends were cut back, 4 bases at V and 7 bases at J, with 19 bases in the middle. There are 16 residues in the CDR3. Germline V lookup: CDR1 SGHDN, CDR2 FVKESK.

This chain uses TRBV2 with TRBJ1-6; perhaps TRBD1 as D (5 bases). V was trimmed by 10 bases and J by 10 bases, leaving 23 bases between them. The CDR3 runs 15 residues. From germline, CDR1 is SNHLY and CDR2 FYNNEI. The CDR3 DNA reads as TGTGCCACCTCACCAGAAGGGCAGGGTAGATCACCCCTCCACTTT. This translates into CATSPEGQGRSPLHF.

This chain connects TRBV10-3 to TRBJ1-2; 8 nucleotides match TRBD1. The V segment lost 2 bases and the J segment 7 bases; nucleotides outside the gene matches: 3. The germline gives CDR1 ENHRY, CDR2 SYGVKD. The CDR3 consists of 13 residues. The CDR3 spells CAISEDRGSGYTF. CDR3 in DNA: TGTGCCATCAGTGAGGACAGGGGTTCTGGCTACACCTTC.

The chain carries TRBV5-5 and TRBJ2-3; 10 bases line up with TRBD1. CDR3 size: 19 residues. The trim removed 3 bases at V and 2 bases at J, leaving 15 bases unmatched. From germline, CDR1 is SGHKS and CDR2 YYEKEE (reference sequence). The CDR3 protein is CASSSKQGPTGGVTDTQYF. The CDR3 DNA follows: TGTGCCAGCAGCTCAAAACAAGGCCCGACAGGGGGCGTCACAGATACGCAGTATTTT.

This clone was recorded only once. Here the CDR3 reads CALGTGGPREQFF. CDR3 coding DNA: TGTGCCTTGGGGACAGGCGGACCTAGAGAGCAGTTCTTC. The chain employs TRBV19 and TRBJ2-1; 8 bases are shared with TRBD1. After removal of 11 bases from V and 10 bases from J, the junction contained 13 bases not matched to a gene. Looked up from germline, CDR1 is LNHDA and CDR2 is SQIVND (reference sequence). There are 13 residues in the CDR3.

The V and J genes are TRBV7-2 and TRBJ1-4; perhaps TRBD1 as D (6 bases). This CDR3 has 15 residues. Looked up from germline, CDR1 is SGHTA and CDR2 is FQGNSA. Trimming stripped 5 bases from V and 0 bases from J, with 10 bases between. CDR3 nucleotide sequence: TGTGCCAGCAGCCCCAACAGGGCAACTAATGAAAAACTGTTTTTT. Translated: CASSPNRATNEKLFF.

The chain is built from TRBV28 and TRBJ1-1; a weak D match, TRBD1 (5 bases). This CDR3 region has 14 residues. V lost 6 bases to trimming and J lost 5 bases, with 16 bases between them. Germline assignment: CDR1 MDHEN and CDR2 SYDVKM. The CDR3, as DNA: TGTGCCAGCAGCAGGGCAGGGAGGAGTACTGAAGCTTTCTTT. Protein sequence: CASSRAGRSTEAFF.

This chain links TRBV19 with TRBJ1-3; D not resolved. Germline V gives CDR1 LNHDA, CDR2 SQIVND (reference sequence). V lost 0 bases and J 2 bases, leaving 8 bases between the germline ends. The CDR3 contains 15 residues. The CDR3 DNA is TGTGCCAGTAGTATAGATCGGGAACCTGGAAACACCATATATTTT. Amino acids: CASSIDREPGNTIYF.

This clone has just a few counts. The chain couples TRBV27 to TRBJ1-1; D gene uncertain. Germline V gene data show CDR1 as MNHEY and CDR2 as SMNVEV (reference sequence). V was shortened by 2 bases and J by 0 bases, with 4 bases between the two germline ends. The CDR3 sequence is 13 residues long. This chain's CDR3 is CASSLQMNTEAFF. CDR3 nucleotide sequence: TGTGCCAGCAGTTTACAGATGAACACTGAAGCTTTCTTT.

The V gene is TRBV7-9, the J gene TRBJ1-6; weak D call: TRBD1 (5 bases). Germline CDR1 SEHNR, CDR2 FQNEAQ (reference sequence). This CDR3 is built from 15 residues. The ends were cut back, 1 base at V and 7 bases at J, with 11 bases in the middle. This CDR3 is CASSLGLQENSPLHF. Here the CDR3 DNA reads TGTGCCAGCAGCTTAGGGCTACAGGAAAATTCACCCCTCCACTTT.

V is TRBV7-3 and J is TRBJ2-3, with 14 bases that match TRBD2. The CDR3 is made up of 15 amino acids. The germline CDR1 and CDR2 sequences are SGHTA and FQGTGA. The ends lost 5 bases at V and 6 bases at J; junction bases unmatched: 4. The CDR3 sequence: CASSHRLAGGDTQYF. Here the CDR3 DNA reads TGTGCCAGCAGCCACCGACTAGCGGGAGGGGATACGCAGTATTTT.

The chain recombines TRBV25-1 with TRBJ2-7, with 9 bases fitting TRBD1. This CDR3 is built from 15 residues. Germline V gene sequence: CDR1 MGHDK, CDR2 SYGVNS. V gave up 3 bases and J gave up 4 bases; unmatched junction bases: 7. The chain's CDR3 is CASSDPGQGGYEQYF. As DNA, the CDR3 is TGTGCCAGCAGTGACCCGGGACAGGGTGGTTACGAGCAGTACTTC.

The gene calls are TRBV7-2 and TRBJ1-2, with D perhaps TRBD1 (5 bases). This CDR3 is built from 14 residues. In germline, CDR1 is SGHTA, CDR2 FQGNSA. The ends were cut back, 7 bases at V and 6 bases at J, with 18 bases in the middle. The chain's CDR3 is CASTPLPRVDGYTF. The CDR3 DNA is TGTGCCAGCACCCCCCTACCCAGGGTGGATGGCTACACCTTC. Looking up the rest from reference TRBV7-2 and TRBJ1-2 gives the full variable domain: GAGVSQSPSNKVTEKGKDVELRCDPISGHTALYWYRQSLGQGLEFLIYFQGNSAPDKSGLPSDRFSAERTGGSVSTLTIQRTQQEDSAVYLCASTPLPRVDGYTFGSGTRLTVV.

The chain carries TRBV5-1 and TRBJ2-7, with 11 bases matching TRBD1. With 0 bases clipped from V and 2 bases from J, the junction kept 4 bases outside the gene matches. This CDR3 is 16 amino acids long. The germline V gene encodes CDR1 SGHRS and CDR2 YFSETQ. CDR3 in amino acids: CASSLEVGQGAYEQYF. DNA of the CDR3: TGCGCCAGCAGCTTGGAGGTGGGACAGGGGGCCTACGAGCAGTACTTC.

The V gene is TRBV27, the J gene TRBJ1-3; D not resolved. Germline values: CDR1 MNHEY, CDR2 SMNVEV (reference sequence). The ends were cut back, 4 bases at V and 4 bases at J, with 5 bases in the middle. This CDR3 spans 12 amino acids. CDR3 in DNA: TGTGCCAGCAGTTCGCAGGGAAACACCATATATTTT. Translated, it gives CASSSQGNTIYF.